This is a list of T cell receptor beta chains from one sample in a study of blood T cell repertoires in COVID-19. Here immunoSEQ multiplex PCR was the method, and the copy in TCRdb shows in-frame clones only, minus some. The sample records about 130,000 clones, about 80% being singletons. The sample comprised PBMCs or T cells enriched from blood (not recorded which). Source of these receptors: a woman aged 50 to 60 who had recovered from COVID-19. The conserved cysteine and the conserved F or W are not part of the CDR3 here.

>TRBV3-1/TRBV3-2|10|TRBJ1-6
ASSQQGKPLH
>TRBV5-1|11|TRBJ1-1
ASSNHGNTEAF
>TRBV6-1|13|TRBJ1-1
ASSDPTGRNTEAF
>TRBV28|11|TRBJ1-1
ASSLSLNTEAF
>TRBV6-1|13|TRBJ1-1
ASSDQGATNTEAF
>TRBV29-1|9|TRBJ1-1
SVEQGPEAF
>TRBV27|13|TRBJ1-2
ASSLRAGFVAGYT
>TRBV19|12|TRBJ2-1
ASSIMSSYNEQF
>TRBV6-5|13|TRBJ2-3
ASTPQGASTDTQY
>TRBV6-1|12|TRBJ2-7
ASSEAGASGEQY
>TRBV28|15|TRBJ2-7
ANSQYGGAPSSYEQY
>TRBV5-4|14|TRBJ2-1
ASSLGGGGAYNEQF
>TRBV5-4|13|TRBJ2-1
ASSLGLAEVNEQF
>TRBV19|10|TRBJ2-1
ASSMPGNEQF
>TRBV5-6|14|TRBJ2-2
ASILSGGAGTGELF
>TRBV18|13|TRBJ1-1
ASSPNSGTGIEAF
>TRBV20-1|12|TRBJ1-6
SASYRGESSPLH